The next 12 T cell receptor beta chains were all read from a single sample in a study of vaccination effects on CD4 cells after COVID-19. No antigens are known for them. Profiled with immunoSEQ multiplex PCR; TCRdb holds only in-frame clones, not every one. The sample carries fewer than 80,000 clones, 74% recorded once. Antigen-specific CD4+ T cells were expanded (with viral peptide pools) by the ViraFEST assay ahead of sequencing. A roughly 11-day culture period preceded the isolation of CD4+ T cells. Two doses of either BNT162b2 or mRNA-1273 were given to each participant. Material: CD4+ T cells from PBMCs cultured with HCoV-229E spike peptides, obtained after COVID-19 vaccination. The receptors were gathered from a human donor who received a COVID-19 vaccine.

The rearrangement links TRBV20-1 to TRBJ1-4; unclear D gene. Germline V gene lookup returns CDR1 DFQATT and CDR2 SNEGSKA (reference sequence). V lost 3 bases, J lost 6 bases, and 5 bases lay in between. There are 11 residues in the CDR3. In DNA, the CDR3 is TGCAGTGCTAGTGTGGATGAAAAACTGTTTTTT. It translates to CSASVDEKLFF.

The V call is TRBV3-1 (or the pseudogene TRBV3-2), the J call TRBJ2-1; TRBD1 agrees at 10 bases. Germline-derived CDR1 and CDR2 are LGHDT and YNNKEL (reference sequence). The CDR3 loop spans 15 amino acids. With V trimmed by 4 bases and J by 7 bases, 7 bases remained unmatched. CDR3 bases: TGTGCCAGCAGCCCACCGGGACAGGGGATTAATGAGCAGTTCTTC. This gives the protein CASSPPGQGINEQFF.

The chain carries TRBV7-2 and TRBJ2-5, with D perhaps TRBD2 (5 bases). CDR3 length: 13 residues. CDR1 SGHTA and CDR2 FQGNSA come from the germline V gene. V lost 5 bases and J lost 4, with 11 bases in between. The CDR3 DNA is TGTGCCAGCAGCCCTAGTCGGGGAGAGACCCAGTACTTC. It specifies CASSPSRGETQYF.

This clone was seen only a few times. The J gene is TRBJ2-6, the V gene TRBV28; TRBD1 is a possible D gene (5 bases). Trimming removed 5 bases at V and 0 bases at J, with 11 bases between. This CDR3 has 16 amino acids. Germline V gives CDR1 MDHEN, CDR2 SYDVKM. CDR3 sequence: CASSVDTFSGANVLTF. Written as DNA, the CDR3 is TGTGCCAGCAGTGTGGACACCTTCTCTGGGGCCAACGTCCTGACTTTC.

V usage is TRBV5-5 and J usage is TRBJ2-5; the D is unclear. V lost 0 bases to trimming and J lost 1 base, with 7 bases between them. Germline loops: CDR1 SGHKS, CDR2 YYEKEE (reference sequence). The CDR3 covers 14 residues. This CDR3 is CASSLGTVQETQYF. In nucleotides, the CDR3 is TGTGCCAGCAGCTTGGGGACCGTCCAAGAGACCCAGTACTTC. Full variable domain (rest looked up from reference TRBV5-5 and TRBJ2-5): DAGVTQSPTHLIKTRGQQVTLRCSPISGHKSVSWYQQVLGQGPQFIFQYYEKEERGRGNFPDRFSARQFPNYSSELNVNALLLGDSALYLCASSLGTVQETQYFGPGTRLLVL.

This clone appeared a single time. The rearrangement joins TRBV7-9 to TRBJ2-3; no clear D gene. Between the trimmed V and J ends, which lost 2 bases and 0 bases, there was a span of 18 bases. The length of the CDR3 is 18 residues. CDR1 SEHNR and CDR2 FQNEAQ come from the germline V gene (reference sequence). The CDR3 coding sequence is TGTGCCAGCAGCTTAACTCGAGTAATGCGGATTAGCACAGATACGCAGTATTTT. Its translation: CASSLTRVMRISTDTQYF. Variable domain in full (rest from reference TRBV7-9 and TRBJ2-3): DTGVSQNPRHKITKRGQNVTFRCDPISEHNRLYWYRQTLGQGPEFLTYFQNEAQLEKSRLLSDRFSAERPKGSFSTLEIQRTEQGDSAMYLCASSLTRVMRISTDTQYFGPGTRLTVL.

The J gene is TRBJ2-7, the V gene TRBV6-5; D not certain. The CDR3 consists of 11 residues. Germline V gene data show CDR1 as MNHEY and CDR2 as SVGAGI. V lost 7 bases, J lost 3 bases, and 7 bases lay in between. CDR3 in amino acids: CASTVFYEQYV. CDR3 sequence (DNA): TGTGCCAGCACAGTATTCTACGAGCAGTACGTC.

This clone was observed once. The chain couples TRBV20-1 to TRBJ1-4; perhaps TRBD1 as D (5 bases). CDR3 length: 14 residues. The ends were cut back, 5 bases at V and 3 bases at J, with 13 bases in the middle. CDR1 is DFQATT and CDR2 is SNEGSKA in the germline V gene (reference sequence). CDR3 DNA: TGCAGTGCTGGTGGGGGACCTCCTAATGAAAAACTGTTTTTT. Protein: CSAGGGPPNEKLFF.

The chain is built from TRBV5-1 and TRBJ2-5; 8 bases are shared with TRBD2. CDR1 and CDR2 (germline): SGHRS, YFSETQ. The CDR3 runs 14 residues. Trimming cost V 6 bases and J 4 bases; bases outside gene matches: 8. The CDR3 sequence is CASIWGAGGETQYF. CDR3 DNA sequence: TGCGCCAGCATCTGGGGCGCGGGGGGAGAGACCCAGTACTTC.

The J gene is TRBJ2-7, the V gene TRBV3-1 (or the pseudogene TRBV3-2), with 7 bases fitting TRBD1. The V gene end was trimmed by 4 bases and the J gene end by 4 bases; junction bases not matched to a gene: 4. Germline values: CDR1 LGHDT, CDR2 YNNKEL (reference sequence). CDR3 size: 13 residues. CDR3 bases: TGTGCCAGCAGCCCGGGACAGCCATACGAGCAGTACGTC. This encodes CASSPGQPYEQYV.

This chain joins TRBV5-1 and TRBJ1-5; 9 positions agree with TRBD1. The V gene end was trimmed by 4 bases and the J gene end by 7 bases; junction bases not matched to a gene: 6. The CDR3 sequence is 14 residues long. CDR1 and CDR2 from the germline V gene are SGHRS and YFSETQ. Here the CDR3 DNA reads TGCGCCAGCAGCGAACAGGGGGCAGGCCAGCCCCAGCATTTT. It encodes CASSEQGAGQPQHF.

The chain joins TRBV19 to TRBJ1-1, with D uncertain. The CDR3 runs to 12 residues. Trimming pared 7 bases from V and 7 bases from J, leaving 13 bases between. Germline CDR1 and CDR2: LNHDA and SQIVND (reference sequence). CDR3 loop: CASTPGGIEAFF. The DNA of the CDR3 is TGTGCCAGTACCCCGGGCGGGATTGAAGCTTTCTTT.